The 6 T cell receptor beta chains presented below share a single source sample, sequenced in a study of early T cells in non-severe SARS-CoV-2 infection. TCRdb redid the calling of the 5' RACE reads with MiXCR, one entry per CDR3 protein. The sample lists roughly 70,000 distinct CDR3 sequences; 20% to 25% were seen once. The sample here was whole blood, taken at baseline. Source of these receptors: an adult who was a healthcare worker with PCR-confirmed SARS-CoV-2 infection or an uninfected control (not recorded which).

In its sample, this clonotype was seen many times. This chain connects TRBV20-1 to TRBJ2-2, with D tentatively TRBD1 (6 bases). The V end was cut by 3 bases, the J end by 3 bases, with 11 bases between. In germline, CDR1 is DFQATT, CDR2 SNEGSKA (reference sequence). The CDR3 loop spans 14 amino acids. DNA of the CDR3: TGCAGTGCTAGTACACAGGGCTACACCGGGGAGCTGTTTTTT. It translates to CSASTQGYTGELFF.

The chain recombines TRBV4-1 with TRBJ1-2; TRBD1 agrees at 8 bases. The CDR3 length is 14 residues. The V gene end was trimmed by 6 bases and the J gene end by 4 bases; junction bases not matched to a gene: 7. Germline CDR1 MGHRA, CDR2 YSYEKL. This CDR3 is CASRDGQGGYGYTF. As DNA, the CDR3 is TGCGCCAGCAGAGACGGACAGGGAGGCTATGGCTACACCTTC.

This clonotype was picked up a small number of times. The chain uses TRBV5-1 and TRBJ2-5, with D tentatively TRBD2 (6 bases). The V gene's germline CDR1 is SGHRS and CDR2 YFSETQ. This CDR3 is 13 amino acids long. Trimming pared 4 bases from V and 1 base from J, leaving 8 bases between. DNA for the CDR3: TGCGCCAGCAGCGCGGGGTTCCAAGAGACCCAGTACTTC. This translates into CASSAGFQETQYF.

This CDR3 is CAISGPGQGTGELFF. The CDR3 coding sequence is TGTGCCATCAGTGGACCGGGACAGGGCACCGGGGAGCTGTTTTTT. V usage is TRBV10-3 and J usage is TRBJ2-2; 9 bases align to TRBD1. CDR3 length: 15 amino acids. The germline gives CDR1 ENHRY, CDR2 SYGVKD. The ends lost 4 bases at V and 4 bases at J; junction bases unmatched: 4.

The V and J genes are TRBV25-1 and TRBJ2-5, with 9 nucleotides matching TRBD1. This CDR3 contains 16 residues. V lost 3 bases and J lost 5; bases outside the gene matches: 10. Germline V gene data show CDR1 as MGHDK and CDR2 as SYGVNS. The CDR3 region has the DNA TGTGCCAGCAGTGAGCCGAGGGGGACAGGGATGGAGACCCAGTACTTC. It is translated as CASSEPRGTGMETQYF.

The sample holds a few counts of this clonotype. The chain carries TRBV5-4 and TRBJ1-1, with D perhaps TRBD1 (6 bases). CDR3 length: 14 residues. V lost 4 bases and J 1 base, leaving 11 bases between the germline ends. Germline CDR1 and CDR2: SGHNT and YYREEE (reference sequence). The CDR3 spells CASSKPDRNTEAFF. In nucleotides, the CDR3 is TGTGCCAGCAGCAAGCCGGACAGGAACACTGAAGCTTTCTTT. Based on the CDR3 plus reference TRBV5-4 and TRBJ1-1, the full variable domain is ETGVTQSPTHLIKTRGQQVTLRCSSQSGHNTVSWYQQALGQGPQFIFQYYREEENGRGNFPPRFSGLQFPNYSSELNVNALELDDSALYLCASSKPDRNTEAFFGQGTRLTVV.